The clone carrying this T cell receptor (beta chain) was seen once. These data are taken from a study of graft-versus-host responses after intestinal transplantation. The repertoire was sequenced with immunoSEQ multiplex PCR; TCRdb's copy has only in-frame clones and lacks some. The sample holds about 8,000 clones, approximately 97% seen once. The V segment lost 10 bases and the J segment 5 bases; nucleotides outside the gene matches: 11. CDR3 length: 15 residues. Germline V gene data show CDR1 as LNHDA and CDR2 as SQIVND (reference sequence). The chain is built from TRBV19 and TRBJ2-3, with TRBD2 matching 11 bases. The specimen comprised PBMCs, sampled 23 days after intestinal transplant. The TCR was taken from a human patient who received an intestinal transplant, so some T cells may come from the graft donor. The CDR3: CATSELAGGGDTQYF. The DNA of the CDR3 is TGTGCCACCTCCGAGCTAGCGGGAGGTGGAGATACGCAGTATTTT.